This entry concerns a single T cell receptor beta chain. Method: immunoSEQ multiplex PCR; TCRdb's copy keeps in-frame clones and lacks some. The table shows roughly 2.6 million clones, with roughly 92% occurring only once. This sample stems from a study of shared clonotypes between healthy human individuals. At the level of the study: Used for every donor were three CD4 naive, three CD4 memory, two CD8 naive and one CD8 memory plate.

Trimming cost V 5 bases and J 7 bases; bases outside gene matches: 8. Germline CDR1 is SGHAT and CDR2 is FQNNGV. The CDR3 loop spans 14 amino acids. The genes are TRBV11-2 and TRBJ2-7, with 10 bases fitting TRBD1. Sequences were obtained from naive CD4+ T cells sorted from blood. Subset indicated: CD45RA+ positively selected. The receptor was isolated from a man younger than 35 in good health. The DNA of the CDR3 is TGTGCCAGCAGCCAGGGACAGGGGAAGAGGGAGCAGTACTTC. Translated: CASSQGQGKREQYF.